This TCR beta chain was recovered during a study of regulatory T cells in long-lasting Graves disease. The ends were cut back, 5 bases at V and 0 bases at J, with 9 bases in the middle. CDR1 and CDR2 from the germline V gene are SGHAT and FQDESV (reference sequence). The CDR3 totals 14 residues. This clonotype has at least ten counts. Arm-PCR with iRepertoire HTBI primers amplified the CDR3 regions for these TCR beta libraries. One entry per CDR3 protein, called by TCRdb with MiXCR from the multiplex PCR reads. The sample holds almost 450,000 distinct CDR3 sequences; about 15% are singletons and the top ten take approximately 12%. Time point: newly diagnosed GD, antithyroid drugs for less than 3 months. RNA extracted from PBMCs served as the sequencing template. These data are also associated with another study on T cells in Graves' hyperthyroidism and ophthalmopathy. Turning to that study: Exclusion of patients followed from uncontrolled infection, other autoimmune disease, pregnancy or lactation. The HTBI primer set served for first-round RT-PCR of the TCR CDR3.

J is TRBJ2-3 and V is TRBV11-1; D gene unclear. This receptor was taken from a woman aged 30 to 39 with Graves disease. This material consisted of peripheral blood mononuclear cells (PBMCs), taken at new diagnosis, from a patient treated with antithyroid drugs. CDR3 loop: CASSLETSTDTQYF. The CDR3 nucleotides are TGTGCCAGCAGCCTAGAGACTAGCACAGATACGCAGTATTTT.